This T cell receptor (beta chain) stems from a study of blood T cell repertoires in COVID-19. Study details: PBMCs, B-cell-depleted T cells, or T cells provided the cDNA or gDNA that made up the material.

CDR1 MNHNS and CDR2 SASEGT come from the germline V gene. The germline V and J ends were trimmed by 3 bases and 1 base, with 9 bases remaining between them. The CDR3 is 14 residues long. Assay: immunoSEQ multiplex PCR; the TCRdb copy retains only in-frame clones and omits some. Of 250,000 or so clones detected, over 75% appear once; the ten largest clones hold around 1.7%. The age range of participants was about 18 to 100 years, with residence in about two dozen US areas. V gene TRBV6-1 combines with J gene TRBJ1-2, with D maybe TRBD1 (5 bases). The clonotype comes from a man aged 35 to 55 who had recovered from COVID-19. Sequencing was done on a sample of PBMCs or T cells enriched from blood (not recorded which). CDR3 residues: CASSEGLLNYGYTF. CDR3 DNA: TGTGCCAGCAGTGAGGGACTACTTAACTATGGCTACACCTTC.